The 21 T cell receptor beta chains below were found in one sample sequenced in a study of human T cells and chemical hapten exposure (dated by TCRdb to the early 2020s). Taken with the paper, the label for time point translates to: patch test 1, 2 weeks after DPC sensitization. The treatment or condition tag for this specimen amounts to: therapeutic diphenylcyclopropenone sensitization with weekly scalp DPC. Libraries were built with RACE. The sample was run on a NextSeq 500. Starting from the raw public reads, TCRdb applied fastp trimming at Q25, assembled clones with MiXCR and retained in-frame beta chains. Records with the same CDR3 protein are collapsed into one entry carrying the most frequent genes and DNA. The sample table shows 45,000 to 60,000 distinct CDR3 sequences, and around 9.3% are seen once. The top ten hold roughly 14% of the sample. The source was whole blood, collected in connection with sensitization to the hapten diphenylcyclopropenone (DPC). Source of these receptors: a middle-aged woman with alopecia areata. Some clones in this sample may be carry-over from other donors' samples.

This clonotype was observed many times. This chain connects TRBV7-9 to TRBJ2-7; 10 positions match TRBD1. Trimming at V came to 2 bases and at J to 6 bases, leaving 4 bases not matched to a gene. The CDR3 is 14 residues long. Germline CDR1 SEHNR, CDR2 FQNEAQ (reference sequence). This chain's CDR3 is CASSLPGQGTEQYF. CDR3 sequence (DNA): TGTGCCAGCAGCTTACCGGGACAGGGGACCGAGCAGTACTTC.

For the CDR3, the DNA is TGTGCCAGCAGCAGACTAGCGGGGGACCTCTACAATGAGCAGTTCTTC. This codes for CASSRLAGDLYNEQFF. The chain has TRBV7-9 and TRBJ2-1, with TRBD2 matching over 12 bases. The CDR3 runs to 16 residues. CDR1 is SEHNR and CDR2 is FQNEAQ in the germline V gene (reference sequence). V lost 5 bases, J lost 3 bases, and 5 bases stayed unmatched.

This clonotype was recorded a few times. The rearrangement uses TRBV12-3 or TRBV12-4 and TRBJ1-2; unclear D gene. The length of the CDR3 is 13 residues. Between the trimmed V and J ends, which lost 7 bases and 3 bases, there was a span of 12 bases. The CDR3 DNA follows: TGTGCCAGCACCAAGGATCCTTACTATGGCTACACCTTC. Encoded protein: CASTKDPYYGYTF.

This chain uses TRBV6-2 or TRBV6-3 with TRBJ2-7; 14 positions match TRBD2. Germline V gives CDR1 MNHEY, CDR2 SVGEGT. With V trimmed by 6 bases and J by 2 bases, 9 bases remained unmatched. The CDR3 runs to 17 residues. DNA for the CDR3: TGTGCCAGCAGCCGACCGGGACTAGCGGGGGTCCCCTACGAGCAGTACTTC. Translation: CASSRPGLAGVPYEQYF.

This clonotype was recorded at least ten times. Here the CDR3 reads CATAGGSGVDTQYF. In DNA, the CDR3 is TGTGCCACCGCGGGGGGGTCGGGGGTGGATACGCAGTATTTT. This rearrangement joins TRBV27 to TRBJ2-3, with 9 bases aligning to TRBD2. With V trimmed by 10 bases and J by 6 bases, 11 bases remained unmatched. Looked up from germline, CDR1 is MNHEY and CDR2 is SMNVEV (reference sequence). The CDR3 spans 14 residues.

The chain carries TRBV20-1 and TRBJ2-7, with 7 bases identical to TRBD1. V dropped 6 bases and J dropped 5; count of bases not matched to a gene: 7. The CDR3 runs to 12 residues. The germline CDR1 and CDR2 sequences are DFQATT and SNEGSKA (reference sequence). This chain's CDR3 is CSADDREDEQYF. In nucleotides, the CDR3 is TGCAGTGCCGACGACAGGGAAGACGAGCAGTACTTC.

In its sample, this clonotype was seen many times. The genes are TRBV6-5 and TRBJ1-5; D unresolved. This CDR3 contains 15 residues. CDR1 MNHEY and CDR2 SVGAGI come from the germline V gene. The V end was cut by 6 bases, the J end by 3 bases, with 15 bases between. The CDR3 bases are TGTGCCAGCAGCTCAGGTACGGAAGCCAATCAGCCCCAGCATTTT. Its protein product is CASSSGTEANQPQHF.

This chain joins TRBV4-1 and TRBJ2-3; D unclear. The V gene's germline CDR1 is MGHRA and CDR2 YSYEKL. V was pared by 3 bases and J by 3 bases, with 4 bases between. The CDR3 contains 12 residues. For the CDR3, the DNA is TGCGCCAGCAGCCACTTAACAGATACGCAGTATTTT. Translation gives CASSHLTDTQYF.

Many counts were recorded for this clonotype. The rearrangement uses TRBV20-1 and TRBJ1-1, with D perhaps TRBD1 (5 bases). This CDR3 region has 10 residues. Trimming left V 4 bases short and J 10 bases short, with 10 bases between. Germline values: CDR1 DFQATT, CDR2 SNEGSKA (reference sequence). CDR3 in amino acids: CSAKLGGAFF. CDR3 in DNA: TGCAGTGCTAAATTGGGGGGAGCTTTCTTT.

Ten or more counts support this clonotype. CDR3 DNA sequence: TGTGCCAGCAGCCCTTGGACGGTCACAGATACGCAGTATTTT. Protein sequence: CASSPWTVTDTQYF. The chain has TRBV7-2 and TRBJ2-3; no reliable D call. The CDR3 contains 14 residues. In germline, CDR1 is SGHTA, CDR2 FQGNSA. V lost 5 bases to trimming and J lost 2 bases, with 11 bases between them.

This clonotype showed up just a few times. The chain employs TRBV21-1 and TRBJ2-5; TRBD1 was called by the table and not checked on the DNA. TRBV21-1 is a pseudogene segment. This CDR3 is built from 12 residues. As DNA, the CDR3 is TGTGCCGGCGAAACAGGGCAAGAGACCCAGTACTTC. Translating gives CAGETGQETQYF.

The genes are TRBV7-6 and TRBJ1-1; TRBD1 matches 11 bases. J was trimmed by 6 bases and V by 1 base; bases with no gene match: 4. Per germline, CDR1 SGHVS and CDR2 FNYEAQ. The CDR3 length is 15 residues. The CDR3 nucleotides are TGTGCCAGCAGCTTAGAAAGGACAGGGGGCTCTGAAGCTTTCTTT. Translated: CASSLERTGGSEAFF.

V usage is TRBV29-1 and J usage is TRBJ2-5, with D perhaps TRBD1 (5 bases). Trimming stripped 4 bases from V and 0 bases from J, with 6 bases between. CDR1 SQVTM and CDR2 ANQGSEA come from the germline V gene. The length of the CDR3 is 12 residues. This CDR3 reads CSVVRDQETQYF. The CDR3 DNA reads TGCAGCGTTGTCAGGGACCAAGAGACCCAGTACTTC.

The chain joins TRBV6-5 to TRBJ1-1; D remains unclear. V was cut by 3 bases and J by 8 bases, with 10 bases left in between. Looked up from germline, CDR1 is MNHEY and CDR2 is SVGAGI. The CDR3 has 12 residues. CDR3 region: CASSYRGGEAFF. The DNA for the CDR3 is TGTGCCAGCAGTTATCGAGGAGGGGAAGCTTTCTTT.

This clonotype was counted only a few times. V and J are TRBV6-5 and TRBJ2-2; 8 bases match TRBD2. Germline V gene lookup returns CDR1 MNHEY and CDR2 SVGAGI. This CDR3 region has 14 residues. Losses at the gene ends were 0 bases for V and 6 bases for J; bases not matched to a gene: 0. CDR3 amino acids: CASSYSRGAGELFF. The CDR3, as DNA: TGTGCCAGCAGTTACTCGCGGGGGGCCGGGGAGCTGTTTTTT.

There are many counts of this clonotype. The gene calls are TRBV11-2 and TRBJ2-1; 9 bases are shared with TRBD2. Germline CDR1 SGHAT, CDR2 FQNNGV. This CDR3 is 15 amino acids long. Unmatched junction bases numbered 9, after V lost 5 bases and J lost 7 bases. The DNA for the CDR3 is TGTGCCAGCAGCCCACCCGGACTAGCGATGAATGAGCAGTTCTTC. Encoded protein: CASSPPGLAMNEQFF.

This clonotype has a count of ten or more. This sequence joins TRBV6-5 and TRBJ2-7; TRBD1 matches at 7 bases. The CDR3 runs 15 residues. Germline CDR1 is MNHEY and CDR2 is SVGAGI. V lost 0 bases, J lost 5 bases, and 7 bases stayed unmatched. The CDR3 reads CASSYSGTGVNEQYF. Here the CDR3 DNA reads TGTGCCAGCAGTTACTCGGGCACAGGGGTAAACGAGCAGTACTTC.

The V call is TRBV11-1, the J call TRBJ2-7; perhaps D is TRBD1 or TRBD2 (5 bases each). The germline V gene has CDR1 SGHAT and CDR2 FQDESV (reference sequence). V was shortened by 6 bases and J by 7 bases, with 13 bases between the two germline ends. The CDR3 consists of 12 residues. CDR3 in amino acids: CASRLGTGEQYF. Here the CDR3 DNA reads TGTGCCAGCAGACTAGGGACCGGGGAGCAGTACTTC. Full variable domain (remainder filled in from reference TRBV11-1 and TRBJ2-7): EAEVAQSPRYKITEKSQAVAFWCDPISGHATLYWYRQILGQGPELLVQFQDESVVDDSQLPKDRFSAERLKGVDSTLKIQPAELGDSAMYLCASRLGTGEQYFGPGTRLTVT.

This chain joins TRBV20-1 and TRBJ1-6; weak D call: TRBD1 (6 bases). The CDR3 sequence is 17 residues long. V was clipped by 1 base and J by 10 bases, with 23 bases between them. Germline lookup yields CDR1 DFQATT and CDR2 SNEGSKA (reference sequence). CDR3 DNA: TGCAGTGCTAGAGCGACAACCTGGGGCCCAGGGGAGTCACCCCTCCACTTT. Its translation: CSARATTWGPGESPLHF.

This clonotype has a handful of counts. The chain is built from TRBV18 and TRBJ1-1; 9 bases are shared with TRBD1. The CDR3 is 16 residues long. The J segment lost 1 base and the V segment lost 6 bases, leaving 9 bases of the junction unmatched. Germline assignment: CDR1 KGHSH and CDR2 LQKENI. The CDR3 protein is CASSLTGGSANTEAFF. The CDR3 DNA reads TGTGCCAGCTCTCTTACAGGGGGCTCGGCGAACACTGAAGCTTTCTTT.

This clonotype was counted ten times or more. This chain uses TRBV28 with TRBJ2-2; 12 nucleotides align to TRBD2. The V gene's germline CDR1 is MDHEN and CDR2 SYDVKM. The CDR3 consists of 18 residues. V was clipped by 3 bases and J by 0 bases; unmatched bases: 5. CDR3 DNA: TGTGCCAGCAGTTTCCTGGGACTAGCGGGCGCGAACACCGGGGAGCTGTTTTTT. Translation gives CASSFLGLAGANTGELFF.